A single sample is the source of the 17 T cell receptor beta chains below, sequenced in a study of blood T cell repertoires in COVID-19. Libraries were prepared by immunoSEQ multiplex PCR; TCRdb keeps only in-frame clonotypes and omits some of them. The table shows around 300,000 clones, with around 89% occurring only once. The sequenced sample consisted of peripheral blood. Receptors were obtained from a woman in her forties or fifties with active or convalescent COVID-19.

The chain couples TRBV7-3 to TRBJ1-5, with 8 bases identical to TRBD1. This CDR3 has 16 residues. The junction had 4 bases not matched to a gene; V was cut back by 0 bases and J by 3 bases. CDR1 and CDR2 (germline): SGHTA, FQGTGA. Here the CDR3 reads CASSLTGQAINQPQHF. The CDR3 nucleotides read TGTGCCAGCAGCTTAACGGGACAGGCTATCAATCAGCCCCAGCATTTT.

This chain links TRBV6-2 or TRBV6-3 with TRBJ2-3, with 8 bases matching TRBD2. This CDR3 spans 14 amino acids. Per the germline V gene, CDR1 is MNHEY and CDR2 is SVGEGT. V lost 4 bases and J lost 4; bases outside the gene matches: 4. CDR3 protein: CASSSSGRPDTQYF. CDR3 nucleotide sequence: TGTGCCAGCAGTTCTAGCGGGCGACCAGATACGCAGTATTTT.

This clone came up once. The rearrangement links TRBV2 to TRBJ2-7; TRBD2 might be the D (5 bases). Per germline, CDR1 SNHLY and CDR2 FYNNEI. CDR3 length: 14 residues. V was trimmed by 5 bases and J by 2 bases, leaving 13 bases between them. CDR3: CASSTSGGAYEQYF. DNA of the CDR3: TGTGCCAGCAGTACTTCAGGAGGCGCCTACGAGCAGTACTTC.

The V and J genes are TRBV30 and TRBJ2-2, with 8 bases identical to TRBD2. J lost 4 bases, V lost 5 bases, and 9 bases had no gene match. The CDR3 has 15 amino acids. CDR1 and CDR2 from the germline V gene are GTSNPN and SVGIG (reference sequence). CDR3 bases: TGTGCCTGGCCTCCGGGGGGGCCAGGCACCGGGGAGCTGTTTTTT. Its translation: CAWPPGGPGTGELFF.

This clone was seen only once. The chain carries TRBV18 and TRBJ1-3; D call uncertain. V lost 6 bases and J lost 0, with 18 bases in between. This CDR3 is 17 amino acids long. CDR1 is KGHSH, CDR2 LQKENI, per germline. The CDR3 spells CASSLQEAGSSGNTIYF. The CDR3 region has the DNA TGTGCCAGCTCCCTCCAGGAGGCAGGCAGCTCTGGAAACACCATATATTTT.

This chain connects TRBV9 to TRBJ1-2, with TRBD1 matching over 8 bases. Germline lookup yields CDR1 SGDLS and CDR2 YYNGEE. The length of the CDR3 is 14 residues. The V gene end was trimmed by 3 bases and the J gene end by 5 bases; junction bases not matched to a gene: 6. In DNA, the CDR3 is TGTGCCAGCAGCGAGGACAGGGTGGGGTATGGCTACACCTTC. This sequence encodes CASSEDRVGYGYTF. Drawing the rest from reference TRBV9 and TRBJ1-2, the complete variable domain is DSGVTQTPKHLITATGQRVTLRCSPRSGDLSVYWYQQSLDQGLQFLIQYYNGEERAKGNILERFSAQQFPDLHSELNLSSLELGDSALYFCASSEDRVGYGYTFGSGTRLTVV.

The V gene is TRBV7-2, the J gene TRBJ2-1, with TRBD2 matching over 8 bases. The CDR3 has 16 amino acids. J lost 9 bases, V lost 1 base, and 11 bases had no gene match. Germline loops: CDR1 SGHTA, CDR2 FQGNSA. DNA of the CDR3: TGTGCCAGCAGCTTAGTGGCCGGGAGGGCCCGTGGTGAGCAGTTCTTC. Its translation is CASSLVAGRARGEQFF.

This chain links TRBV9 with TRBJ2-1, with D possibly TRBD1 on 6 matching bases. Germline V CDR1 and CDR2: SGDLS, YYNGEE. The CDR3 runs to 16 residues. Between the trimmed V and J ends, which lost 3 bases and 7 bases, there was a span of 20 bases. Written as DNA, the CDR3 is TGTGCCAGCAGCGAGTCACAGGGTGGGATACGGAATGAGCAGTTCTTC. As protein: CASSESQGGIRNEQFF.

The chain employs TRBV27 and TRBJ2-3; 9 nucleotides match TRBD2. The CDR3 has 16 amino acids. Per the germline V gene, CDR1 is MNHEY and CDR2 is SMNVEV (reference sequence). The ends lost 6 bases at V and 0 bases at J; junction bases unmatched: 7. CDR3 DNA sequence: TGTGCCAGCAGCCCTCTAGCGGGGTTTAGCACAGATACGCAGTATTTT. It is translated as CASSPLAGFSTDTQYF.

The chain links TRBV7-2 to TRBJ1-3, with D hard to call. This CDR3 region has 14 residues. Trimming took off 2 bases at V and 0 bases at J, with 5 bases between the two ends. Germline loops: CDR1 SGHTA, CDR2 FQGNSA. CDR3 in DNA: TGTGCCAGCAGCTTAAGAGTCTCTGGAAACACCATATATTTT. It is translated as CASSLRVSGNTIYF.

This clone has only one observation. The CDR3 is CASSLPPTGHNSPLHF. Written as DNA, the CDR3 is TGTGCCAGCAGTTTACCGCCAACAGGCCATAATTCACCCCTCCACTTT. The chain links TRBV28 to TRBJ1-6; a weak D match, TRBD1 (5 bases). The V gene's germline CDR1 is MDHEN and CDR2 SYDVKM. V was cut by 2 bases and J by 5 bases, with 13 bases left in between. CDR3 length equals 16 residues.

The chain has TRBV6-1 and TRBJ1-5; tentatively, D is TRBD1 (6 bases). V gave up 3 bases and J gave up 0 bases, with 12 bases separating them. Germline values: CDR1 MNHNS, CDR2 SASEGT. The CDR3 has 16 residues. CDR3 coding DNA: TGTGCCAGCAGTGACACAGGGCGGTATAGCAATCAGCCCCAGCATTTT. Amino acids: CASSDTGRYSNQPQHF.

V and J are TRBV21-1 and TRBJ2-1; the table's TRBD1 call for D was not verified on the DNA. TRBV21-1 counts as a pseudogene. The length of the CDR3 is 19 residues. Here the CDR3 DNA reads TGTGCCAGCAGCACGCCGGTACAGGGGGCTCACAGACGATACAATGAGCAGTTCTTC. Protein sequence: CASSTPVQGAHRRYNEQFF.

The chain joins TRBV6-6 to TRBJ2-2; a weak D match, TRBD2 (6 bases). Per germline, CDR1 MNHNY and CDR2 SVGAGI (reference sequence). This CDR3 has 13 residues. V was shortened by 6 bases and J by 3 bases, with 8 bases between the two germline ends. CDR3 region: CASREGDTGELFF. Written as DNA, the CDR3 is TGTGCCAGCAGGGAGGGTGACACCGGGGAGCTGTTTTTT.

This clone was seen more than once but under ten times. The J gene is TRBJ2-2, the V gene TRBV7-3; D remains ambiguous. Per the germline V gene, CDR1 is SGHTA and CDR2 is FQGTGA. The CDR3 consists of 13 residues. Trimming took 3 bases from V and 1 from J, leaving 3 bases between them. CDR3 nucleotides: TGTGCCAGCAGCTTCATGAACACCGGGGAGCTGTTTTTT. Its translation: CASSFMNTGELFF.

The chain has TRBV5-4 and TRBJ2-3, with a weak D call TRBD2 (6 bases). This CDR3 comprises 15 residues. Trimming took 1 base from V and 2 from J, leaving 11 bases between them. The germline V gene has CDR1 SGHNT and CDR2 YYREEE (reference sequence). CDR3: CASSLIRTNTDTQYF. CDR3 bases: TGTGCCAGCAGCTTGATCAGGACTAACACAGATACGCAGTATTTT.

The chain links TRBV5-1 to TRBJ1-3; 10 bases line up with TRBD1. The CDR3 extends over 19 amino acids. V dropped 5 bases and J dropped 2; count of bases not matched to a gene: 16. Germline assignment: CDR1 SGHRS and CDR2 YFSETQ. CDR3 nucleotide sequence: TGCGCCAGCAGTGGGGGGACAGGGGCCTCTCCTAAAACTGGAAACACCATATATTTT. Its protein is CASSGGTGASPKTGNTIYF.